The 6 T cell receptor beta chains presented below share a single source sample, sequenced in a study of cytomegalovirus exposure and HLA in healthy donors. The PCR ran on 60 Vbeta and 13 Jbeta primers. Profiled with immunoSEQ multiplex PCR; TCRdb holds only in-frame clones, not every one. This sample yields over 150,000 clones, of which about 88% are seen a single time; roughly 0.2% belongs to the top ten. Sequenced input: PBMCs. Every receptor here comes from a girl in the first two years of life in good health and CMV-seronegative.

The chain combines TRBV6-1 with TRBJ2-7, with D maybe TRBD2 (6 bases). The V end was cut by 6 bases, the J end by 1 base, with 10 bases between. The CDR3 length is 13 residues. From germline, CDR1 is MNHNS and CDR2 SASEGT. The CDR3 region is CASRAGTSYEQYF. The CDR3 DNA reads as TGTGCCAGCAGGGCCGGGACTTCCTACGAGCAGTACTTC.

The rearrangement uses TRBV7-9 and TRBJ2-3; the match to TRBD2 covers 10 bases. In germline, CDR1 is SEHNR, CDR2 FQNEAQ (reference sequence). J lost 4 bases, V lost 5 bases, and 6 bases had no gene match. CDR3 length equals 15 residues. CDR3 DNA: TGTGCCAGCAGCCAGCTAGCGGGAGCCGCAGATACGCAGTATTTT. Its translation: CASSQLAGAADTQYF. Full variable domain (missing parts from reference TRBV7-9 and TRBJ2-3): DTGVSQNPRHKITKRGQNVTFRCDPISEHNRLYWYRQTLGQGPEFLTYFQNEAQLEKSRLLSDRFSAERPKGSFSTLEIQRTEQGDSAMYLCASSQLAGAADTQYFGPGTRLTVL.

The chain links TRBV10-3 to TRBJ1-5, with a weak D call TRBD1 (5 bases). The V end was cut by 3 bases, the J end by 1 base, with 10 bases between. This CDR3 spans 15 amino acids. Germline loops: CDR1 ENHRY, CDR2 SYGVKD. The CDR3 sequence is CAISDARGSNQPQHF. CDR3 DNA: TGTGCCATCAGTGACGCGCGGGGCAGCAATCAGCCCCAGCATTTT.

V gene TRBV18 combines with J gene TRBJ1-3; D may be TRBD1 (5 bases). Trimming removed 3 bases from V and 0 bases from J, with 9 bases in between. This CDR3 is built from 15 residues. Germline-derived CDR1 and CDR2 are KGHSH and LQKENI. CDR3 loop: CASSPSQGSGNTIYF. DNA of the CDR3: TGTGCCAGCTCACCCTCCCAGGGCTCTGGAAACACCATATATTTT.

This chain joins TRBV4-1 and TRBJ1-6, with 8 bases lining up with TRBD1. The CDR3 has 17 amino acids. The V gene's germline CDR1 is MGHRA and CDR2 YSYEKL. The trim removed 1 base at V and 0 bases at J, leaving 2 bases unmatched. CDR3 amino acids: CASSQGQGSSYNSPLHF. In DNA, the CDR3 is TGCGCCAGCAGCCAAGGACAGGGGAGCTCCTATAATTCACCCCTCCACTTT.

The chain uses TRBV4-2 and TRBJ2-3, with a weak D call TRBD1 (5 bases). V lost 4 bases, J lost 2 bases, and 10 bases lay in between. This CDR3 is 14 amino acids long. CDR1 is LGHNA, CDR2 YNFKEQ, per germline. The CDR3 region is CASSPTEATDTQYF. DNA for the CDR3: TGTGCCAGCAGCCCGACAGAGGCCACAGATACGCAGTATTTT.